Here is one T cell receptor beta chain with its context. Its specificity is not known. This specimen comes from a study of early T cells in non-severe SARS-CoV-2 infection. The wider study: Whole-blood bulk RNA, unsorted, was sequenced, and chains were unpaired. General study points: VDJdb matching, biased toward anti-spike CD8 responses, missed private and CD4 specificities.

TCRdb reprocessed the 5' RACE reads via MiXCR and lists one record per CDR3 protein. The table includes around 67,000 distinct CDR3 sequences, over 9.5% detected once. Sequenced input: whole blood. This TCR was recovered from an adult who was a healthcare worker with PCR-confirmed SARS-CoV-2 infection or an uninfected control (not recorded which).

Written as DNA, the CDR3 is TGTGTGACTTGGGACAGCGACACCGGGGAGCTGTTTTTT. Amino acid sequence: CVTWDSDTGELFF. The gene calls are TRBV7-8 and TRBJ2-2; 7 positions agree with TRBD1. Germline V gene sequence: CDR1 SGHVS, CDR2 FQNEAQ. The CDR3 runs to 13 residues.